Below, 24 T cell receptor beta chains from the same sample are listed, as sequenced in a study of T cell clones after liver transplantation. Libraries were prepared by immunoSEQ multiplex PCR; TCRdb keeps only in-frame clonotypes and omits some of them. In the table there are about 76,000 clones, approximately 82% of which are singletons. Sequences were derived from CD4+ T cells from blood, sampled at the 22-month timepoint. Receptors originate from a human patient who received a liver transplant. Some T cells may be the graft donor's.

CDR3: CASSRSSSGAGQSEAFF. The DNA for the CDR3 is TGCGCCAGCAGCCGATCGTCGTCGGGGGCAGGTCAAAGTGAAGCTTTCTTT. The J gene is TRBJ1-1, the V gene TRBV4-3; TRBD1 might be the D (6 bases). V was pared by 4 bases and J by 7 bases, with 25 bases between. CDR3 length: 17 amino acids. The germline CDR1 and CDR2 sequences are LGHNA and YSLEER.

V is TRBV7-3 and J is TRBJ2-1, with D perhaps matching TRBD2 (6 bases). The germline CDR1 and CDR2 sequences are SGHTA and FQGTGA. The CDR3 has 13 residues. Trimming pared 5 bases from V and 8 bases from J, leaving 13 bases between. The CDR3 DNA is TGTGCCAGCAGCAAGGGACTTTCCGATGAGCAGTTCTTC. As protein: CASSKGLSDEQFF.

V is TRBV4-3 and J is TRBJ2-1; maybe TRBD2 (6 bases). This CDR3 is 14 amino acids long. The germline CDR1 and CDR2 sequences are LGHNA and YSLEER. V was trimmed by 0 bases and J by 8 bases, leaving 11 bases between them. The CDR3 bases are TGCGCCAGCAGCCAAGAACCTGGGACTTATGAGCAGTTCTTC. It encodes CASSQEPGTYEQFF.

The chain recombines TRBV2 with TRBJ2-5; TRBD1 or TRBD2 may be the D gene (5 bases each). V was shortened by 4 bases and J by 4 bases, with 16 bases between the two germline ends. This CDR3 is built from 15 residues. From germline, CDR1 is SNHLY and CDR2 FYNNEI. CDR3 DNA: TGTGCCAGCAGTGCCGAGGGACCCCGTCGAGAGACCCAGTACTTC. Protein sequence: CASSAEGPRRETQYF.

The rearrangement joins TRBV6-1 to TRBJ2-1; 8 positions match TRBD1. This CDR3 spans 14 amino acids. Germline V lookup: CDR1 MNHNS, CDR2 SASEGT. Germline trimming cut 7 bases from V and 4 bases from J; bases unmatched to any gene: 6. This CDR3 reads CASKPRGLYNEQFF. CDR3 sequence (DNA): TGTGCCAGCAAACCCAGGGGGCTGTACAATGAGCAGTTCTTC.

This chain joins TRBV30 and TRBJ2-1, with a possible D match to TRBD1 (6 bases). V dropped 1 base and J dropped 10 bases, with 14 bases sitting between them. Germline V gene sequence: CDR1 GTSNPN, CDR2 SVGIG (reference sequence). CDR3 size: 13 residues. CDR3 bases: TGTGCCTGGAGTGGATTATCTAGGGGGGAGCAGTTCTTC. Translating gives CAWSGLSRGEQFF. The variable domain in full, with the rest retrieved from reference TRBV30 and TRBJ2-1, is SQTIHQWPATLVQPVGSPLSLECTVEGTSNPNLYWYRQAAGRGLQLLFYSVGIGQISSEVPQNLSASRPQDRQFILSSKKLLLSDSGFYLCAWSGLSRGEQFFGPGTRLTVL.

In DNA form, the CDR3 reads TGTGCCAGCAGCTTGTCGAGTGGCTTCCAAGAGACCCAGTACTTC. Protein sequence: CASSLSSGFQETQYF. The V gene is TRBV5-6, the J gene TRBJ2-5; no reliable D call. The CDR3 is 15 amino acids. Trimming shortened V by 1 base and J by 1 base, and 11 bases separated the two germline ends. CDR1 and CDR2 from the germline V gene are SGHDT and YYEEEE.

The CDR3 protein is CASSGGRFQPQHF. The CDR3 DNA reads as TGTGCCAGCAGTGGGGGGCGGTTCCAGCCCCAGCATTTT. The rearrangement uses TRBV6-1 and TRBJ1-5, with a tentative D call TRBD1 (6 bases). V lost 4 bases and J lost 7, with 11 bases in between. The CDR3 is 13 residues long. The germline gives CDR1 MNHNS, CDR2 SASEGT.

The V call is TRBV7-2, the J call TRBJ1-5; D unclear. There are 16 residues in the CDR3. CDR1 SGHTA and CDR2 FQGNSA come from the germline V gene. V lost 5 bases and J 5 bases, leaving 19 bases between the germline ends. The CDR3 spells CASSPVGQDVDQPQHF. The CDR3 bases are TGTGCCAGCAGCCCAGTCGGGCAGGACGTCGATCAGCCCCAGCATTTT.

The rearrangement joins TRBV5-1 to TRBJ1-1; D is ambiguous. CDR1 is SGHRS and CDR2 is YFSETQ in the germline V gene. CDR3 length equals 13 residues. V was shortened by 4 bases and J by 2 bases, with 9 bases between the two germline ends. CDR3 DNA: TGCGCCAGCAGCGCCGTAAGAAACACTGAAGCTTTCTTT. As protein: CASSAVRNTEAFF.

The table lists this clone with a count of one. V gene TRBV18 combines with J gene TRBJ2-1, with D uncertain. Germline loops: CDR1 KGHSH, CDR2 LQKENI. The CDR3 contains 13 residues. V gave up 6 bases and J gave up 4 bases, with 10 bases separating them. CDR3 sequence reads: CASSPDGYNEQFF. The CDR3 DNA reads as TGTGCCAGCTCGCCCGACGGATACAATGAGCAGTTCTTC.

This chain uses TRBV27 with TRBJ1-4, with D possibly TRBD1 on 6 matching bases. The CDR3 extends over 16 amino acids. Germline V gene data show CDR1 as MNHEY and CDR2 as SMNVEV (reference sequence). V was shortened by 5 bases and J by 8 bases, with 21 bases between the two germline ends. CDR3 region: CASSPNPTGRAEKLFF. The DNA for the CDR3 is TGTGCCAGCAGTCCGAACCCGACAGGTCGAGCCGAAAAACTGTTTTTT.

The gene calls are TRBV4-3 and TRBJ2-3; no clear D. Germline assignment: CDR1 LGHNA and CDR2 YSLEER. This CDR3 is built from 15 residues. Trimming took 0 bases from V and 1 from J, leaving 8 bases between them. The chain's CDR3 is CASSQDRWGTDTQYF. In DNA form, the CDR3 reads TGCGCCAGCAGCCAAGATCGGTGGGGCACAGATACGCAGTATTTT.

The chain is built from TRBV11-2 and TRBJ1-4; 7 bases match TRBD1. V was clipped by 2 bases and J by 1 base; unmatched bases: 1. The CDR3 covers 15 residues. Germline V gene data show CDR1 as SGHAT and CDR2 as FQNNGV. The CDR3 sequence: CASSLHRGTNEKLFF. In DNA form, the CDR3 reads TGTGCCAGCAGCTTACACAGGGGAACTAATGAAAAACTGTTTTTT.

The sample holds a few counts of this clone. The genes are TRBV7-2 and TRBJ2-3; a weak D match, TRBD1 (5 bases). V was cut by 2 bases and J by 4 bases, with 13 bases left in between. This CDR3 region has 15 residues. The germline gives CDR1 SGHTA, CDR2 FQGNSA. As DNA, the CDR3 is TGTGCCAGCAGCTTACGGTCAGGGCTGGCAGATACGCAGTATTTT. Amino acids: CASSLRSGLADTQYF.

The rearrangement joins TRBV7-9 to TRBJ1-4; D is perhaps TRBD1 (5 bases). The CDR3 extends over 16 amino acids. The V end was cut by 4 bases, the J end by 5 bases, with 17 bases between. Germline CDR1 reads SEHNR; CDR2 reads FQNEAQ (reference sequence). CDR3 nucleotide sequence: TGTGCCAGCAGCTCCGCTAGACAGAGAGGGAATGAAAAACTGTTTTTT. As protein: CASSSARQRGNEKLFF.

CDR3 in DNA: TGTGCCAGCAGGCCACCCGCCCTAGCGGGGGGTACCCGCCCCTACAATGAGCAGTTCTTC. It encodes CASRPPALAGGTRPYNEQFF. The chain combines TRBV27 with TRBJ2-1; 11 positions agree with TRBD2. This CDR3 has 20 residues. With 6 bases clipped from V and 2 bases from J, the junction kept 18 bases outside the gene matches. Germline V gene lookup returns CDR1 MNHEY and CDR2 SMNVEV (reference sequence).

This sequence joins TRBV11-2 and TRBJ2-1; no clear D gene. CDR1 and CDR2 from the germline V gene are SGHAT and FQNNGV. The CDR3 contains 13 residues. Trimming took 5 bases from V and 4 from J, leaving 9 bases between them. CDR3 in DNA: TGTGCCAGCAGCGCGCTAGGGTACAATGAGCAGTTCTTC. Translation gives CASSALGYNEQFF.

The count of this clone is one. The chain carries TRBV7-2 and TRBJ2-1; a possible D gene is TRBD2 (6 bases). V lost 2 bases and J lost 9, with 14 bases in between. This CDR3 spans 14 amino acids. CDR1 and CDR2 from the germline V gene are SGHTA and FQGNSA. CDR3 residues: CASSLRRTTGEQFF. CDR3 DNA: TGTGCCAGCAGCTTAAGGCGGACTACGGGTGAGCAGTTCTTC.

The V gene is TRBV6-1, the J gene TRBJ2-5; 7 bases agree with TRBD1. The CDR3 is 15 residues long. V lost 3 bases to trimming and J lost 3 bases; unmatched junction nucleotides: 7. Germline V gives CDR1 MNHNS, CDR2 SASEGT. The CDR3 nucleotides read TGTGCCAGCAGTGACCCGGGACAGATAAAAGAGACCCAGTACTTC. Amino acids: CASSDPGQIKETQYF.

The chain joins TRBV4-1 to TRBJ1-4; D gene ambiguous. The V and J ends lost 0 bases and 7 bases respectively, with 9 bases between them. Germline CDR1 and CDR2: MGHRA and YSYEKL. The CDR3 sequence is 14 residues long. CDR3 protein: CASSQDEVAEKLFF. The CDR3 DNA sequence: TGCGCCAGCAGCCAAGATGAGGTGGCTGAAAAACTGTTTTTT.

The chain links TRBV9 to TRBJ2-5; 7 nucleotides align to TRBD2. The CDR3 covers 16 residues. Unmatched junction bases numbered 10, after V lost 0 bases and J lost 5 bases. Germline assignment: CDR1 SGDLS and CDR2 YYNGEE. CDR3 sequence reads: CASSVDPGREWETQYF. CDR3 coding DNA: TGTGCCAGCAGCGTAGATCCGGGGAGGGAATGGGAGACCCAGTACTTC.

The count of this clone is one. DNA for the CDR3: TGTGCCAGCAGCCCAGGGACTAGCGGCACAGATACGCAGTATTTT. This gives the protein CASSPGTSGTDTQYF. J is TRBJ2-3 and V is TRBV11-2; TRBD2 matches 10 bases. The CDR3 contains 15 residues. CDR1 is SGHAT, CDR2 FQNNGV, per germline. Trimming took 5 bases from V and 1 from J; bases not matched to a gene: 3.

The genes are TRBV7-2 and TRBJ2-7; maybe TRBD2 (6 bases). Germline V gene data show CDR1 as SGHTA and CDR2 as FQGNSA. Trimming shortened V by 3 bases and J by 10 bases, and 25 bases separated the two germline ends. The CDR3 sequence is 16 residues long. The CDR3 spells CASSLSLAKFLAHQYF. CDR3 DNA: TGTGCCAGCAGCTTGTCACTAGCAAAATTCCTCGCCCACCAGTACTTC.